This T cell receptor (beta chain) emerged from a study of blood T cell repertoires in COVID-19. On the study more broadly: Samples taken during acute and convalescent COVID-19 were collected in the United States, Italy and Spain. PBMCs, B-cell-depleted T cells, or T cells provided the cDNA or gDNA that made up the material.

Original handling: Estimated nucleated cell counts came from reference gene primer amplification. The repertoire was sequenced with immunoSEQ multiplex PCR; TCRdb's copy has only in-frame clones and lacks some. V and J calls plus clone size are reproduced from that table; the DNA served to infer D and trimming. The sample shows approximately 210,000 clones, about 90% of them seen only once. Sequenced material: peripheral blood. The TCR sequence derives from a man younger than 45 with acute or convalescent COVID-19.

In DNA, the CDR3 is TGTGCCAGCTCACCAAGGGGAATACACGAGCAGTACTTC. Protein sequence: CASSPRGIHEQYF. The chain is built from TRBV18 and TRBJ2-7, with D perhaps TRBD1 (5 bases). The CDR3 spans 13 residues. V lost 2 bases and J lost 5, with 10 bases in between. Germline V gene sequence: CDR1 KGHSH, CDR2 LQKENI.